This T cell receptor (beta chain) stems from a study of beta chain features in type 1 diabetes. Trimming shortened V by 4 bases and J by 2 bases, and 13 bases separated the two germline ends. This CDR3 has 15 amino acids. The germline gives CDR1 SGHNT, CDR2 YYREEE (reference sequence). This clone has just a few counts. The study reverse transcribed the entire isolated RNA, so it sequenced expressed TCRB transcripts. Clones were sequenced by immunoSEQ multiplex PCR, and TCRdb holds only the in-frame ones, with some missing. The sample contains roughly 150,000 clones, 7% to 10% of which appear only once.

The chain recombines TRBV5-4 with TRBJ1-5; possible D gene TRBD1, 6 bases. Sequencing was done on a sample of central memory CD4+ T cells from blood. The TCR originated in a young woman in good health. The CDR3 DNA is TGTGCCAGCAGCAAAGGGGGTTGGGGCAATCAGCCCCAGCATTTT. Encoded protein: CASSKGGWGNQPQHF.